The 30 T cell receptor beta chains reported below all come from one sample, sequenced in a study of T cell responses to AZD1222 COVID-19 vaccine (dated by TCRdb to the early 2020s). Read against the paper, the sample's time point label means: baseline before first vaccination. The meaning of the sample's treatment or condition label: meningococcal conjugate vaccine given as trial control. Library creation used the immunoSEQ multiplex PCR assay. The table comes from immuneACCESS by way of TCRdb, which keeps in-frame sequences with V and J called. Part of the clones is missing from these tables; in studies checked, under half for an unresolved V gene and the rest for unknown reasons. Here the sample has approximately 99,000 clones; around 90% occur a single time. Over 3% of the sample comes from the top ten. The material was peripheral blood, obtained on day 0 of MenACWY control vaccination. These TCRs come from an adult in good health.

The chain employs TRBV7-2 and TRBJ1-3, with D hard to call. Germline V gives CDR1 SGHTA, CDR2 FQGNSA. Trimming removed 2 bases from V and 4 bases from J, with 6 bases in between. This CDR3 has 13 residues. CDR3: CASSLLRGNTIYF. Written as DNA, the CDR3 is TGTGCCAGCAGCTTATTGAGGGGAAACACCATATATTTT.

CDR3 protein: CASMGRRAVREKLFF. CDR3 nucleotides: TGTGCCAGCATGGGGCGCCGGGCGGTGCGCGAAAAACTGTTTTTT. The genes are TRBV6-5 and TRBJ1-4, with a possible D match to TRBD1 (5 bases). Germline V gives CDR1 MNHEY, CDR2 SVGAGI. Trimming cost V 7 bases and J 8 bases, with 20 bases left between them. This CDR3 contains 15 residues.

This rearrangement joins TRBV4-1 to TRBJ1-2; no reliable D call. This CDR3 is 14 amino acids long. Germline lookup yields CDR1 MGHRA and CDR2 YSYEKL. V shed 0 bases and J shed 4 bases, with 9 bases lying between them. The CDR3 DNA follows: TGCGCCAGCAGCCAAGAAAGGACGGGCTATGGCTACACCTTC. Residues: CASSQERTGYGYTF.

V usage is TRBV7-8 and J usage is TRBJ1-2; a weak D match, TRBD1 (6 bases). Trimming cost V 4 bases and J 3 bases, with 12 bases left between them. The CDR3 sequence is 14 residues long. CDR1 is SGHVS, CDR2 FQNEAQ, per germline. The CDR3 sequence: CASSSNRDDYGYTF. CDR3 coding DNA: TGTGCCAGCAGCTCAAACAGGGACGACTATGGCTACACCTTC.

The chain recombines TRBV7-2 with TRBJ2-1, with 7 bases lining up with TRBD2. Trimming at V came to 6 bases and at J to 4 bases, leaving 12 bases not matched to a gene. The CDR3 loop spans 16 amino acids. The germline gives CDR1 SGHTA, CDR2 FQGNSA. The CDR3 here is CASRPVGRGSYNEQFF. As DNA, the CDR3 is TGTGCCAGCAGACCGGTTGGGCGGGGGTCTTACAATGAGCAGTTCTTC.

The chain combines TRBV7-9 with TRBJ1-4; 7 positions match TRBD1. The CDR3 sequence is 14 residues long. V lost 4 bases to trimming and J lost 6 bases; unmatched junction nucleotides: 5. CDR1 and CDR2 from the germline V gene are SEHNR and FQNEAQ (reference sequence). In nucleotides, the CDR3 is TGTGCCAGCAGCTATAGACAGGGAGATGAAAAACTGTTTTTT. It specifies CASSYRQGDEKLFF.

CDR3 residues: CASTDRGGYGYTF. DNA of the CDR3: TGTGCCAGCACCGACAGGGGGGGATATGGCTACACCTTC. The rearrangement links TRBV6-5 to TRBJ1-2; the match to TRBD1 covers 9 bases. There are 13 residues in the CDR3. The V gene's germline CDR1 is MNHEY and CDR2 SVGAGI. The V segment lost 7 bases and the J segment 5 bases; nucleotides outside the gene matches: 5.

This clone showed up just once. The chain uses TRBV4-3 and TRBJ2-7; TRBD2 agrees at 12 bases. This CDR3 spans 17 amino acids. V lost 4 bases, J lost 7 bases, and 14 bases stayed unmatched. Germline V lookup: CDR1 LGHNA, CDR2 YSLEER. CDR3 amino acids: CASSRAAATSGGNEQYF. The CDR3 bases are TGCGCCAGCAGCCGCGCAGCGGCCACTAGCGGGGGGAATGAGCAGTACTTC.

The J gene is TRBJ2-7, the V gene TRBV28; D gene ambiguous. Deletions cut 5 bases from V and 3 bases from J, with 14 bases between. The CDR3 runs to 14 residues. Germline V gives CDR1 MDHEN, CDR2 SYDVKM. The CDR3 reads CASSRLGNGYEQYF. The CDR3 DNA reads TGTGCCAGCAGTCGGTTGGGAAACGGCTACGAGCAGTACTTC.

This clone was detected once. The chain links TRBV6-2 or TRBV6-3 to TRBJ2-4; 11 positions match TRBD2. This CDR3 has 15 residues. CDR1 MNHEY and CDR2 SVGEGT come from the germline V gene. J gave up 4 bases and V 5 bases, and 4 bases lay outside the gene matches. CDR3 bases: TGTGCCAGCAGTCAGACTAGCGGGGTAAAAAACATTCAGTACTTC. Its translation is CASSQTSGVKNIQYF.

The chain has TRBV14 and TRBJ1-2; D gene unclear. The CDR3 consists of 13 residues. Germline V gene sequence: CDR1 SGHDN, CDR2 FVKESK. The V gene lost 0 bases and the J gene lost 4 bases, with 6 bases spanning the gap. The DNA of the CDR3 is TGTGCCAGCAGCCAAGAGGGTTCCTATGGCTACACCTTC. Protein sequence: CASSQEGSYGYTF.

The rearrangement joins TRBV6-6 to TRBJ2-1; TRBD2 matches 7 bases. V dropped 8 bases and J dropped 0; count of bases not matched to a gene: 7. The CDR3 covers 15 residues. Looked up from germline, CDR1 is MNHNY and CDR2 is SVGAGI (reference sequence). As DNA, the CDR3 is TGTGCCAGCGCGTCTCCTAGCGGCTCCTACAATGAGCAGTTCTTC. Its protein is CASASPSGSYNEQFF.

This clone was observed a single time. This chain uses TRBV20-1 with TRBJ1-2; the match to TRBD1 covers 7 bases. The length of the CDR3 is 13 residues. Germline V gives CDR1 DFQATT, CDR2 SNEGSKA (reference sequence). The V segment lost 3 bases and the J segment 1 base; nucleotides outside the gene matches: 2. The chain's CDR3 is CSASRGLNYGYTF. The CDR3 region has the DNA TGCAGTGCTAGTAGGGGGCTTAACTATGGCTACACCTTC.

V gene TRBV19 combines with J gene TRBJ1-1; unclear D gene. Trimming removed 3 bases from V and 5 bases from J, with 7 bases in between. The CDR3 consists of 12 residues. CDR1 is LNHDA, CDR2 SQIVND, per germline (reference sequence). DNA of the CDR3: TGTGCCAGTAGTATCAGAGATACTGAAGCTTTCTTT. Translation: CASSIRDTEAFF.

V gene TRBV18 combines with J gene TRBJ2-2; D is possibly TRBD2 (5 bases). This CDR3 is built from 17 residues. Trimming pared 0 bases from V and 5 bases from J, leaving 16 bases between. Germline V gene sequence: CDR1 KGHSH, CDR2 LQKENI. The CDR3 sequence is CASSPPNGPTGTGELFF. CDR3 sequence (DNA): TGTGCCAGCTCACCACCGAACGGGCCTACGGGGACCGGGGAGCTGTTTTTT.

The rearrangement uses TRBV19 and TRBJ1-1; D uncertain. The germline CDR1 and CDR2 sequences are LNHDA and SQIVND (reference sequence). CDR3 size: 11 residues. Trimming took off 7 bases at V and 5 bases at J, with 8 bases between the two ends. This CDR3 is CASIERTEAFF. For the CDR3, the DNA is TGTGCCAGTATCGAGAGAACTGAAGCTTTCTTT.

The CDR3 coding sequence is TGTGCCAGCAGCCGGACAGGGGGGAACACTGAAGCTTTCTTT. Its protein product is CASSRTGGNTEAFF. The rearrangement joins TRBV7-9 to TRBJ1-1; 10 bases map to TRBD1. The germline V gene encodes CDR1 SEHNR and CDR2 FQNEAQ (reference sequence). This CDR3 spans 14 amino acids. Trimming cost V 5 bases and J 1 base; bases outside gene matches: 1.

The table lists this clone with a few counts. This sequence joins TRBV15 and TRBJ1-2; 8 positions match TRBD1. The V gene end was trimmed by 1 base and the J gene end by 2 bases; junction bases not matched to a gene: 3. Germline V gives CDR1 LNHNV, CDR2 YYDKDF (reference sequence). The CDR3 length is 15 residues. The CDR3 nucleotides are TGTGCCACCAGCAGAGGTGGACAGGGCAACTATGGCTACACCTTC. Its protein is CATSRGGQGNYGYTF.

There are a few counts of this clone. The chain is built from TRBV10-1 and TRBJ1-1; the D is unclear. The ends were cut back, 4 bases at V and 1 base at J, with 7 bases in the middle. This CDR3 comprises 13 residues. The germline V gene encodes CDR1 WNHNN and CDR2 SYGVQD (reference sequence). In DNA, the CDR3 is TGCGCCAGCAGTGTGCGGGCGAACACTGAAGCTTTCTTT. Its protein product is CASSVRANTEAFF.

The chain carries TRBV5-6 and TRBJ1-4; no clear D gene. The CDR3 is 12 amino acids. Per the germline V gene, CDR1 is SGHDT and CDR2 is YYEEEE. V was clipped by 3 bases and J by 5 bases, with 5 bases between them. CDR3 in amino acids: CASSWGNEKLFF. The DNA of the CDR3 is TGTGCCAGCAGCTGGGGAAATGAAAAACTGTTTTTT.

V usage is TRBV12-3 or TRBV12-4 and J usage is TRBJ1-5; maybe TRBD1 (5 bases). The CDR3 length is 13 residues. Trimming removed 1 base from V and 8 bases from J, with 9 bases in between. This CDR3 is CASSLGRVKPQHF. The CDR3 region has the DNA TGTGCCAGCAGTTTAGGCAGGGTGAAGCCCCAGCATTTT.

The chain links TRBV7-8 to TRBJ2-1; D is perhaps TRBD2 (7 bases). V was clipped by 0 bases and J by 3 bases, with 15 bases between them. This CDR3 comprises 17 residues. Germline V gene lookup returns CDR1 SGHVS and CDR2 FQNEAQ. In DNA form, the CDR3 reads TGTGCCAGCAGCTTAGCCGTCCGGGGGGCCGGCTACAATGAGCAGTTCTTC. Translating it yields CASSLAVRGAGYNEQFF.

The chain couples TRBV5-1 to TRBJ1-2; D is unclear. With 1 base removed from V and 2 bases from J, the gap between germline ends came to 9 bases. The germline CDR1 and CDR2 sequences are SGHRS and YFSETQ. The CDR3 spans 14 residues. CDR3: CASSLYYQNYGYTF. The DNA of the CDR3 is TGCGCCAGCAGCTTGTATTACCAAAACTATGGCTACACCTTC.

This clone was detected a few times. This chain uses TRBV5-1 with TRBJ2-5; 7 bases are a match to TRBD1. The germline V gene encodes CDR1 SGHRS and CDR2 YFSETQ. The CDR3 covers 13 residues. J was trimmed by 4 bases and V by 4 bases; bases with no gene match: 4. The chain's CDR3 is CASSPGQAETQYF. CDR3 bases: TGCGCCAGCAGCCCCGGACAGGCAGAGACCCAGTACTTC. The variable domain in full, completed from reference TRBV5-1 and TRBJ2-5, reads KAGVTQTPRYLIKTRGQQVTLSCSPISGHRSVSWYQQTPGQGLQFLFEYFSETQRNKGNFPGRFSGRQFSNSRSEMNVSTLELGDSALYLCASSPGQAETQYFGPGTRLLVL.

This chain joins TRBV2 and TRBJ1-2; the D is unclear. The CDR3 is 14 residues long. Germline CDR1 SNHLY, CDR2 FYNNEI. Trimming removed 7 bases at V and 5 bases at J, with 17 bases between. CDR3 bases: TGTGCCAGCAATGTCAGGAGGGAACGATATGGCTACACCTTC. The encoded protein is CASNVRRERYGYTF.

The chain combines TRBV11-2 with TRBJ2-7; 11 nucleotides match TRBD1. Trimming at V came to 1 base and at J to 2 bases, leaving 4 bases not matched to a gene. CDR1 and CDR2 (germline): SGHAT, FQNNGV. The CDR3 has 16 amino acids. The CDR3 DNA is TGTGCCAGCAGCTTAGGAATGGGACAGGGGGCCTACGAGCAGTACTTC. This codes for CASSLGMGQGAYEQYF.

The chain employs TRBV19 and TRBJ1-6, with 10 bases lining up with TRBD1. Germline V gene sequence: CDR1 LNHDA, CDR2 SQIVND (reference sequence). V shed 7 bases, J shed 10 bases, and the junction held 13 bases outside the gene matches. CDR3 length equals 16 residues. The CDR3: CASTLRDRGAGSPLHF. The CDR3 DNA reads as TGTGCCAGTACCCTCCGGGACAGGGGTGCAGGGTCACCCCTCCACTTT.

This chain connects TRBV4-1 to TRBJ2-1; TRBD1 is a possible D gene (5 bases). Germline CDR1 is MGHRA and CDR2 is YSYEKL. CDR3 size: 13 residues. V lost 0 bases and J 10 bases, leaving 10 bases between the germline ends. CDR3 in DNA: TGCGCCAGCAGCCAAGATCATCGGACAGAGCAGTTCTTC. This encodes CASSQDHRTEQFF.

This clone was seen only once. DNA of the CDR3: TGTGCCAGCAGTCAGGGACGAGGGGGCTACACCTTC. It is translated as CASSQGRGGYTF. V usage is TRBV12-3 or TRBV12-4 and J usage is TRBJ1-2, with D perhaps TRBD1 (5 bases). With 5 bases removed from V and 8 bases from J, the gap between germline ends came to 12 bases. The CDR3 runs 12 residues.

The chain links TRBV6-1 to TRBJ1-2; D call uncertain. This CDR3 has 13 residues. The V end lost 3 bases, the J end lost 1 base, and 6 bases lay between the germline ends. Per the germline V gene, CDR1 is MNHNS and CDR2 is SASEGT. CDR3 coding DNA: TGTGCCAGCAGTGACGCCCGTAACTATGGCTACACCTTC. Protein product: CASSDARNYGYTF.